What follows are 9 T cell receptor beta chains derived from one specimen sequenced in a study of cytomegalovirus exposure and HLA in healthy donors. The PCR made use of 60 Vbeta and 13 Jbeta primers. The protocol was immunoSEQ multiplex PCR, while the TCRdb copy is restricted to in-frame clones and leaves out a portion. The repertoire holds 180,000 or so clones, with around 80% as singletons. The sequenced sample consisted of PBMCs. These receptors all come from an older woman in good health and CMV-seropositive.

This clone was seen only a few times. The V call is TRBV11-2, the J call TRBJ2-7; D may be TRBD1 (5 bases). V lost 2 bases to trimming and J lost 0 bases, with 14 bases between them. Germline V gene data show CDR1 as SGHAT and CDR2 as FQNNGV. This CDR3 has 16 amino acids. CDR3 amino acids: CASSLPSGFFSYEQYF. The CDR3 nucleotides are TGTGCCAGCAGCTTACCGTCAGGGTTTTTCTCCTACGAGCAGTACTTC.

The rearrangement uses TRBV4-2 and TRBJ2-4; 9 bases line up with TRBD1. This CDR3 comprises 15 residues. Looked up from germline, CDR1 is LGHNA and CDR2 is YNFKEQ. V was pared by 0 bases and J by 8 bases, with 5 bases of the junction left unmatched. The CDR3: CASSQEYRGRDIQYF. The CDR3 DNA reads TGTGCCAGCAGCCAAGAATACAGGGGGCGCGACATTCAGTACTTC.

V and J are TRBV21-1 and TRBJ2-1; the table assigns TRBD1, which was not confirmed against the DNA. TRBV21-1 is tagged as a pseudogene. The CDR3 is 16 amino acids. In nucleotides, the CDR3 is TGTGCCAGCAGCAAGGGACAGGGTCTTTCCTACAATGAGCAGTTCTTC. It translates to CASSKGQGLSYNEQFF.

This clone has a single count. This chain connects TRBV5-1 to TRBJ2-7; no definite D call. V dropped 4 bases and J dropped 5 bases, with 10 bases sitting between them. The CDR3 runs 12 residues. CDR1 and CDR2 (germline): SGHRS, YFSETQ. The CDR3 DNA follows: TGCGCCAGCAGCGGCCCCGAGGACGAGCAGTACTTC. Protein product: CASSGPEDEQYF.

The genes are TRBV2 and TRBJ1-3; D may be TRBD1 (5 bases). CDR3 length: 15 amino acids. Trimming removed 7 bases at V and 0 bases at J, with 13 bases between. CDR1 is SNHLY and CDR2 is FYNNEI in the germline V gene. For the CDR3, the DNA is TGTGCCAGCAATGGGGGGGATGGCTCTGGAAACACCATATATTTT. This gives the protein CASNGGDGSGNTIYF.

DNA of the CDR3: TGTGCCAGCAGCTTAGGGGGGCGGAGAAATTCACCCCTCCACTTT. This encodes CASSLGGRRNSPLHF. The rearrangement uses TRBV11-2 and TRBJ1-6, with a tentative D call TRBD1 (6 bases). Germline values: CDR1 SGHAT, CDR2 FQNNGV. V lost 1 base to trimming and J lost 7 bases, with 11 bases between them. This CDR3 comprises 15 residues.

The chain joins TRBV28 to TRBJ1-2; 7 bases align to TRBD1. This CDR3 is 12 amino acids long. The V gene's germline CDR1 is MDHEN and CDR2 SYDVKM. After removal of 8 bases from V and 6 bases from J, the junction contained 6 bases not matched to a gene. CDR3 in amino acids: CASRQGMNGYTF. The CDR3 bases are TGTGCCAGCCGACAGGGAATGAATGGCTACACCTTC.

The chain is built from TRBV4-2 and TRBJ2-1; 10 bases fit TRBD1. V was pared by 4 bases and J by 5 bases, with 8 bases of the junction left unmatched. This CDR3 has 16 amino acids. Germline loops: CDR1 LGHNA, CDR2 YNFKEQ. The CDR3 sequence is CASSPNPGQGNNEQFF. Here the CDR3 DNA reads TGTGCCAGCAGCCCTAATCCGGGACAGGGGAACAATGAGCAGTTCTTC.

The chain is built from TRBV30 and TRBJ2-7, with TRBD2 as a possible D gene (6 bases). Germline assignment: CDR1 GTSNPN and CDR2 SVGIG (reference sequence). The ends were cut back, 3 bases at V and 9 bases at J, with 12 bases in the middle. The CDR3 has 11 residues. CDR3 protein: CAWRDYKMQYF. CDR3 nucleotides: TGTGCCTGGAGGGACTACAAAATGCAGTACTTC.